The rows below give T cell receptor beta chains drawn from one sample of a study of blood T cell repertoires in COVID-19. Libraries were prepared by immunoSEQ multiplex PCR; TCRdb keeps only in-frame clonotypes and omits some of them. The table includes about 71,000 clones, 75% to 95% detected once. Material: peripheral blood. All receptors come from a woman under 30 with acute or convalescent COVID-19. CDR3s include the opening cysteine and the closing phenylalanine or tryptophan. The size field is filled for only some rows; it gives once, few, many or a size class.

TRBV19 - CASSTVDGGGTGELFF
TRBV4-2 - CASSPGLGAGRALLGRDTQYF
TRBV12-3/TRBV12-4 - CASSLSNYGYTF
TRBV27 - CASSLKVGDFPYEQYF
TRBV28 - CASSLSGASYQETQYF
TRBV7-2 - CASSSSGVLPYQPQHF
TRBV5-1 once CASSLGLAAQETQYF
TRBV2 - CASSPGRAGGKETQYF
TRBV30 - CAWSAGTANTEAFF
TRBV28 - CASSFRGGKEYF
TRBV6-2/TRBV6-3 - CASSNRSSYNEQFF
TRBV4-1 - CASSQDTTAGGPMETQYF
TRBV19 - CASSNPGGFDEQFF
TRBV27 - CASSLEGSPGEQYF
TRBV6-1 once CASSEERDRYSGANVLTF
TRBV5-6 - CASSPKRLHMNTEAFF
TRBV9 - CASSGGRGYYNEQFF
TRBV4-1 once CASSHSRDRVYEQYF
TRBV19 once CASSRDSFRRKYEQYF
TRBV7-2 - CASSPSGGVREQYF
TRBV20-1 - CSARAETQYF
TRBV6-2/TRBV6-3 once CASSYSIAGAYNEQFF
TRBV7-9 once CASSLGLPTDEQFF
TRBV19 - CASSVSHYRGANYGYTF